This record looks at one T cell receptor (beta chain) sequence and its context. Its antigen is not known. MiXCR was run by TCRdb on the RT-PCR reads, yielding one entry per CDR3 protein. This table holds about 480,000 distinct CDR3 sequences, roughly 9.7% found once. The sample belongs to a study of response to subunit inactivated influenza vaccine. Study-wide points: Authors suggested few new T cells are recruited by each seasonal influenza vaccination.

The germline CDR1 and CDR2 sequences are DFQATT and SNEGSKA (reference sequence). CDR3 length: 13 amino acids. Trimming left V 4 bases short and J 1 base short, with 7 bases between. The rearrangement links TRBV20-1 to TRBJ1-4; a weak D match, TRBD1 (6 bases). The input for sequencing was PBMCs from blood, taken 45 days after vaccination. The receptor comes from a man aged 50 to 59 who received an inactivated influenza vaccine. The CDR3 DNA follows: TGCAGTGCTACAGGGGTAACTAATGAAAAACTGTTTTTT. Protein sequence: CSATGVTNEKLFF.